The sequence of this TCR beta chain was determined in a study of T cell repertoires and HLA-DP antigens. Primers targeted 54 TRBV and 13 TRBJ segments. Pre-culture CD4+ samples were sequenced deeply, targeting some 220,000 T cell genomes. Using immunoSEQ multiplex PCR, the repertoire was profiled, and TCRdb retains in-frame clones only, with some absent. The table has about 89,000 clones, about nine tenths seen once. A remark on this clone: What it binds is not known.

V shed 4 bases and J shed 0 bases, with 17 bases lying between them. This CDR3 region has 17 residues. The V gene's germline CDR1 is SGHTS and CDR2 YDEGEE. The sequence derives from a man aged 50-60 years in good health and CMV-seronegative. Sequencing was done on a sample of CD4+ T cells from PBMCs. The chain links TRBV5-8 to TRBJ1-3; a weak D match, TRBD1 (6 bases). The CDR3 protein is CASSAYRVSYSGNTIYF. In DNA, the CDR3 is TGTGCCAGCAGCGCCTACAGGGTTTCCTACTCTGGAAACACCATATATTTT.